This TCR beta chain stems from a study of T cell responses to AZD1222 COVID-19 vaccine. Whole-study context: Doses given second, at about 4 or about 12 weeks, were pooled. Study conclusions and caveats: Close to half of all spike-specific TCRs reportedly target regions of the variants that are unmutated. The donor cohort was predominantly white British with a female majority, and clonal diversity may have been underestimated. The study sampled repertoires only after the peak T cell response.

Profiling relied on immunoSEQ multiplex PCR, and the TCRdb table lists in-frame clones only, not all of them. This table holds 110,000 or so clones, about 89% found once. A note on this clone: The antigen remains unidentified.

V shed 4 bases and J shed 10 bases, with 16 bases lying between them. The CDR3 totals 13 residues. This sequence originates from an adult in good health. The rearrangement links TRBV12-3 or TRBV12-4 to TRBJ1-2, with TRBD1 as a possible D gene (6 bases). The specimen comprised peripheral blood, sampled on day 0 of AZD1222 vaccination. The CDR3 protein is CASSSQGGLDYTF. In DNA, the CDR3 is TGTGCCAGCAGTTCCCAAGGGGGGCTAGACTACACCTTC.